This T cell receptor (beta chain) appears in the sequencing data of a study of blood T cell repertoires in COVID-19. Measured with immunoSEQ multiplex PCR; TCRdb has only the in-frame clones, and not every one. This sample has about 430,000 clones, with roughly nine tenths found just once. The CDR3 is made up of 14 amino acids. CDR1 and CDR2 from the germline V gene are SGHDN and FVKESK. V was cut by 4 bases and J by 6 bases, with 16 bases left in between. The sample taken for sequencing was PBMCs or T cells enriched from blood (not recorded which). This TCR was recovered from a man under 40 who had recovered from COVID-19. This rearrangement joins TRBV14 to TRBJ2-7, with D perhaps matching TRBD2 (6 bases). CDR3 sequence: CASSRVGSDSEQYF. Here the CDR3 DNA reads TGTGCCAGCAGCCGGGTCGGGAGCGACTCCGAGCAGTACTTC.